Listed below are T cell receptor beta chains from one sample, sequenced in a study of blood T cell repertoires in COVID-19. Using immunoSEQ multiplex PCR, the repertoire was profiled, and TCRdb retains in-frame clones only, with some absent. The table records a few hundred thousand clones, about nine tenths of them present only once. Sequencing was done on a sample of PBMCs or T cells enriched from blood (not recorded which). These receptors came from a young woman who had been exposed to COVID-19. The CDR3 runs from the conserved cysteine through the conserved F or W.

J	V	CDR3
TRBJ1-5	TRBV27	CASSLSGGMVSNQPQHF
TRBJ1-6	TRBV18	CASSPPSGYNSPLHF
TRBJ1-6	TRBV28	CASSGGLLSSYNSPLHF
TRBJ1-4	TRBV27	CASRKAGLLDEKLFF
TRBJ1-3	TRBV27	CASSITPTGTGNTIYF
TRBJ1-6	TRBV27	CASRKGTGFNSPLHF
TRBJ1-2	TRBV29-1	CSVEISLTSGYGYTF
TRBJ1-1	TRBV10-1	CASSGLGRVEAFF
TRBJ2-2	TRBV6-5	CASGTSGTNTGELFF
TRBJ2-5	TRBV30	CAWSAIQETQYF
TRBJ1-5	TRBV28	CASSLFRERQPQHF
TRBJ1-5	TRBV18	CASSRDREHQAQHF
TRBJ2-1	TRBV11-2	CASSFLPGFGVNEQFF
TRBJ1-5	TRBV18	CASSEASNQPQHF
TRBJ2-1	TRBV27	CASSLRSGRNNEQFF
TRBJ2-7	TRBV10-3	CAIGTSGVSYEQYF
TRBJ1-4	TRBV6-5	CASSPGWDINEKLFF
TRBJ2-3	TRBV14	CASTLTTITDTQYF
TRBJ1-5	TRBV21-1	CASSPLGPSNQPQHF
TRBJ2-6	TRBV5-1	CASSRTGGFSSGANVLTF
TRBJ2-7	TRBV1	CTSSQETPTSGRNRYEQYF
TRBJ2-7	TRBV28	CASSLGQTYEQYF
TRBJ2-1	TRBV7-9	CATLMASGRRERNNEQFF
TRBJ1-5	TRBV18	CASSPDRGGNQPQHF
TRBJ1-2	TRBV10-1	CASSVPEGTDYGYTF
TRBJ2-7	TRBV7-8	CASRKDRPVSYEQYF
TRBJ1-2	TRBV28	CASSDGQGPGYTF
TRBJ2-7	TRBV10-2	CASSFGLAGGEQYF
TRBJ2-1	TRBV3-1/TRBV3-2	CASSRGLAGGNEQFF
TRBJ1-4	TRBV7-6	CASSFSGGHEKLFF
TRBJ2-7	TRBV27	CASNPPPRDRVARQYF
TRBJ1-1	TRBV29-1	CSALRTGGEAFF
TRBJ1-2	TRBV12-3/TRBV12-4	CASSPTGGYGYTF
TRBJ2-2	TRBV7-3	CASSSTGPRAGGAGELFF
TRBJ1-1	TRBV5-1	CASSLQVETEAFF
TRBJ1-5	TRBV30	CAWSADQGGLYGQPQHF
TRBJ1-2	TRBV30	CAWSVGGGARNYGYTF
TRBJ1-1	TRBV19	CASRSRGNTEAFF
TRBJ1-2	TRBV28	CASRQPGQNYGYTF
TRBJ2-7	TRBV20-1	CSAGWEMQYF
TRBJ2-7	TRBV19	CASSSREVPYEQYF
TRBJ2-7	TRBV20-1	CSAKPLYEQYF
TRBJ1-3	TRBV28	CASTAHRGPGNTIYF
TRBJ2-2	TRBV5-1	CASSLIANTGELFF
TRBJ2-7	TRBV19	CASSMGEAVYEQYF
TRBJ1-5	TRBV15	CATSEGTGLDQPQHF
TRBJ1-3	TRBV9	CASSVGPRRADGNTIYF